This T cell receptor (beta chain) was sequenced during a study of T cell responses to AZD1222 COVID-19 vaccine. Study-wide points: Only 5 or 6 people who got AZD1222 tested seropositive at baseline. Donor demographics were predominantly white British with a female majority; clonal diversity may be underestimated.

V lost 1 base and J lost 8, with 14 bases in between. The V gene's germline CDR1 is SNHLY and CDR2 FYNNEI. CDR3 size: 15 residues. Of note for this clone: Its antigen is as yet unknown.

Data came from immunoSEQ multiplex PCR; TCRdb stores just in-frame clones and leaves some out. The sample shows about 88,000 clones, under 95% of them seen only once. The chain carries TRBV2 and TRBJ1-4, with no clear D. The input for sequencing was peripheral blood, taken on day 0 of MenACWY control vaccination. This TCR was sampled from an adult in good health. The CDR3 DNA reads as TGTGCCAGCAGTGAAGGGCCCGGGAATTGGGAAAAACTGTTTTTT. Translated, it gives CASSEGPGNWEKLFF.